A single sample gave rise to the 22 T cell receptor beta chains below, sequenced in a study of blood T cells in healthy people across ages. The second PCR ran roughly 6 to 11 cycles with a sample-barcoded 5' primer and J-beta primers. MiXCR was run by TCRdb on the 5' RACE reads, yielding one entry per CDR3 protein. The sample shows fewer than 1.5 million distinct CDR3 sequences, 42% of them seen only once. Source material: blood. Every receptor here comes from a woman between 18 and 29 years old in good health.

Many counts were recorded for this clonotype. The chain employs TRBV29-1 and TRBJ1-1; no definite D call. V dropped 6 bases and J dropped 8 bases, with 13 bases sitting between them. Germline V gene lookup returns CDR1 SQVTM and CDR2 ANQGSEA. The CDR3 loop spans 11 amino acids. CDR3 sequence: CSVTDGVEAFF. CDR3 coding DNA: TGCAGCGTGACCGACGGGGTAGAAGCTTTCTTT.

The chain recombines TRBV27 with TRBJ1-1; unclear D gene. Germline CDR1 and CDR2: MNHEY and SMNVEV (reference sequence). CDR3 length equals 14 residues. Trimming took 2 bases from V and 0 from J, leaving 7 bases between them. CDR3 DNA: TGTGCCAGCAGTTTAAAGGGTGTGAACACTGAAGCTTTCTTT. Encoded protein: CASSLKGVNTEAFF.

The rearrangement links TRBV9 to TRBJ2-7, with 7 bases aligning to TRBD2. The CDR3 contains 15 residues. The germline V gene has CDR1 SGDLS and CDR2 YYNGEE. After removal of 4 bases from V and 7 bases from J, the junction contained 14 bases not matched to a gene. CDR3 sequence: CASSRGLAVGNEQYF. CDR3 bases: TGTGCCAGCAGCCGAGGGCTAGCGGTAGGAAATGAGCAGTACTTC.

The chain carries TRBV20-1 and TRBJ2-1; D might be TRBD2 (6 bases). The CDR3 is made up of 12 amino acids. Germline V CDR1 and CDR2: DFQATT, SNEGSKA (reference sequence). The CDR3 sequence: CSVERYGTSQFF. CDR3 sequence (DNA): TGCAGCGTTGAACGGTATGGGACTTCGCAGTTCTTC.

This clonotype occurred a few times. J is TRBJ2-3 and V is TRBV7-9, with 15 bases that match TRBD2. Unmatched junction bases numbered 6, after V lost 4 bases and J lost 1 base. The germline gives CDR1 SEHNR, CDR2 FQNEAQ (reference sequence). The CDR3 is 18 residues long. The CDR3 coding sequence is TGTGCCAGCAGCTCCGGGACTAGCGGGAGGAGGGGCACAGATACGCAGTATTTT. Amino acid sequence: CASSSGTSGRRGTDTQYF.

The rearrangement links TRBV14 to TRBJ2-6; D unresolved. This CDR3 comprises 12 residues. Germline values: CDR1 SGHDN, CDR2 FVKESK. With 0 bases removed from V and 11 bases from J, the gap between germline ends came to 5 bases. CDR3 region: CASSQDWDVLTF. The DNA for the CDR3 is TGTGCCAGCAGCCAAGATTGGGACGTCCTGACTTTC.

CDR3 loop: CSARDYLTGVGEKLFF. Here the CDR3 DNA reads TGCAGTGCTAGAGATTACTTGACGGGAGTAGGAGAAAAACTGTTTTTT. The genes are TRBV20-1 and TRBJ1-4; D ambiguous. The V gene's germline CDR1 is DFQATT and CDR2 SNEGSKA (reference sequence). There are 16 residues in the CDR3. With 0 bases removed from V and 8 bases from J, the gap between germline ends came to 19 bases.

This clonotype was seen a single time. This clone may be a read error of a much larger clone one base away. This rearrangement joins TRBV7-2 to TRBJ2-1; the D gene could be TRBD1 or TRBD2 (5 bases each). The CDR3 is 17 residues long. Germline V gene data show CDR1 as SGHTA and CDR2 as FQGNSA. The CDR3 coding sequence is TGTGCCAGCAGCTTAATAATCGGGGCTAGAGGGACGAATGTGCAGTTCTTC. It encodes CASSLIIGARGTNVQFF.

The chain joins TRBV12-3 or TRBV12-4 to TRBJ2-1; possibly TRBD2 for D (5 bases). This CDR3 comprises 14 residues. V was cut by 2 bases and J by 8 bases, with 13 bases left in between. CDR3 in amino acids: CASSLLPGKDEQFF. The CDR3 nucleotides read TGTGCCAGCAGTTTACTCCCGGGAAAGGATGAGCAGTTCTTC.

The chain uses TRBV29-1 and TRBJ2-1; D gene unclear. V lost 2 bases, J lost 7 bases, and 15 bases lay in between. The germline V gene encodes CDR1 SQVTM and CDR2 ANQGSEA. CDR3 length: 14 residues. The CDR3, as DNA: TGCAGCGTTGAACCTAGACTCCGGGTAAATGAGCAGTTCTTC. This sequence encodes CSVEPRLRVNEQFF.

The rearrangement links TRBV28 to TRBJ1-5; possible D gene TRBD1, 6 bases. Deletions cut 3 bases from V and 7 bases from J, with 16 bases between. Germline CDR1 reads MDHEN; CDR2 reads SYDVKM. The CDR3 loop spans 15 amino acids. The CDR3 is CASSLTGNNWQPQHF. As DNA, the CDR3 is TGTGCCAGCAGTTTGACAGGAAATAATTGGCAGCCCCAGCATTTT.

This clonotype was seen a handful of times. The chain employs TRBV18 and TRBJ1-2, with TRBD1 matching over 8 bases. The junction had 13 bases not matched to a gene; V was cut back by 3 bases and J by 4 bases. CDR1 and CDR2 from the germline V gene are KGHSH and LQKENI. This CDR3 comprises 17 residues. The CDR3 is CASSPTIDRGRGYGYTF. In DNA, the CDR3 is TGTGCCAGCTCACCGACGATCGACAGGGGAAGGGGCTATGGCTACACCTTC.

For the CDR3, the DNA is TGCGCCAGCAGCTTCTTTGCGGGGGGCGACATATACAATGAGCAGTTCTTC. Protein product: CASSFFAGGDIYNEQFF. The chain combines TRBV5-1 with TRBJ2-1; 8 positions match TRBD2. CDR1 is SGHRS and CDR2 is YFSETQ in the germline V gene. V lost 2 bases and J lost 4; bases outside the gene matches: 11. The CDR3 covers 17 residues.

In regard to this clonotype: This could be a read error, since a much larger clone is one nucleotide away. The chain links TRBV7-3 to TRBJ1-2, with 9 bases aligning to TRBD1. Germline V gives CDR1 SGHTA, CDR2 FQGTGA. The CDR3 sequence is 15 residues long. CDR3 sequence: CAGSPDRGNLYGYTF. CDR3 coding DNA: TGTGCCGGCAGCCCGGACAGGGGCAACCTCTATGGCTACACCTTC.

The chain couples TRBV28 to TRBJ1-4, with D uncertain. This CDR3 comprises 11 residues. V was trimmed by 10 bases and J by 5 bases, leaving 8 bases between them. The germline gives CDR1 MDHEN, CDR2 SYDVKM. The CDR3 loop reads CANTQNEKLFF. CDR3 nucleotides: TGTGCCAACACCCAAAATGAAAAACTGTTTTTT.

This chain connects TRBV12-3 or TRBV12-4 to TRBJ2-3; no definite D call. V lost 3 bases to trimming and J lost 0 bases, with 7 bases between them. The CDR3 sequence is 14 residues long. CDR3 region: CASSFKASTDTQYF. The DNA of the CDR3 is TGTGCCAGCAGTTTTAAGGCCAGCACAGATACGCAGTATTTT.

This chain uses TRBV30 with TRBJ2-1; TRBD2 agrees at 15 bases. CDR3 size: 15 residues. Germline CDR1 reads GTSNPN; CDR2 reads SVGIG (reference sequence). V dropped 5 bases and J dropped 9; count of bases not matched to a gene: 8. The CDR3 sequence is CAWVRPGLAGGEQFF. In DNA, the CDR3 is TGTGCCTGGGTCCGACCGGGACTAGCGGGGGGTGAGCAGTTCTTC.

The V call is TRBV10-3, the J call TRBJ2-3, with D perhaps being TRBD1 or TRBD2 (5 bases each). CDR3 length: 13 amino acids. Germline lookup yields CDR1 ENHRY and CDR2 SYGVKD. The V gene lost 7 bases and the J gene lost 4 bases, with 12 bases spanning the gap. This CDR3 is CAITDGASDTQYF. The CDR3 DNA reads as TGTGCCATCACTGACGGGGCTTCAGATACGCAGTATTTT.

This clonotype was seen a few times. The V gene is TRBV3-1, the J gene TRBJ2-7, with 9 bases identical to TRBD2. V dropped 6 bases and J dropped 4; count of bases not matched to a gene: 13. Germline V gives CDR1 LGHDT, CDR2 YNNKEL (reference sequence). CDR3 length: 16 amino acids. The CDR3 DNA reads as TGTGCCAGCAGTTACGTAACCGGGACTAGCAGTTACGAGCAGTACTTC. Translating it yields CASSYVTGTSSYEQYF.

This clonotype has more than one count but fewer than ten. This chain connects TRBV20-1 to TRBJ1-2; D possibly corresponds to TRBD1 (5 bases). CDR1 and CDR2 (germline): DFQATT, SNEGSKA (reference sequence). With 3 bases removed from V and 4 bases from J, the gap between germline ends came to 18 bases. This CDR3 is 15 amino acids long. The CDR3 spells CSASPRQGAAYGYTF. CDR3 nucleotides: TGCAGTGCTAGCCCTCGACAAGGGGCGGCCTATGGCTACACCTTC.

The rearrangement joins TRBV6-6 to TRBJ1-6, with a tentative D call TRBD1 (5 bases). This CDR3 region has 14 residues. Per the germline V gene, CDR1 is MNHNY and CDR2 is SVGAGI (reference sequence). The V and J ends lost 5 bases and 5 bases respectively, with 10 bases between them. The CDR3 loop reads CASSDDRDNSPLHF. In DNA, the CDR3 is TGTGCCAGCAGTGACGACAGAGATAATTCACCCCTCCACTTT.

This clonotype was picked up a small number of times. The CDR3 bases are TGTGCCTGGAGTCCGACAGGGATAAGTGGCTACACCTTC. It specifies CAWSPTGISGYTF. This chain uses TRBV30 with TRBJ1-2; 7 positions agree with TRBD1. This CDR3 is 13 amino acids long. Germline V lookup: CDR1 GTSNPN, CDR2 SVGIG (reference sequence). J was trimmed by 7 bases and V by 2 bases; bases with no gene match: 7. Filled out from reference TRBV30 and TRBJ1-2, the complete variable domain reads SQTIHQWPATLVQPVGSPLSLECTVEGTSNPNLYWYRQAAGRGLQLLFYSVGIGQISSEVPQNLSASRPQDRQFILSSKKLLLSDSGFYLCAWSPTGISGYTFGSGTRLTVV.